Listed below are T cell receptor beta chains from one sample, sequenced in a study of molecular identifiers for immune sequencing clone quantification. A single record per CDR3 protein comes from TCRdb applying MiXCR to the PCR reads. Among some 35,000 distinct CDR3 sequences, approximately 19% were seen once, and the ten largest hold roughly 1%. The sample consisted of naive CD8+ T cells from blood, with Jurkat cell RNA spiked in. These receptors were obtained from a human donor in good health. Some libraries in this study had Jurkat cell RNA spiked in. Both conserved end residues are part of each CDR3. The order of the fields is CDR3 DNA, CDR3 protein, J gene, V gene, D gene, clone size. D genes are given only for firm matches. Clone size is stated in some rows and not others, as once, few, many or a class when expanded.

DNA: TGTGCCAGCAGCCCAGCGGACCAAGAGACCCAGTACTTC
CDR3: CASSPADQETQYF
J: TRBJ2-5
V: TRBV12-3/TRBV12-4
D: NA
size: many

DNA: TGCAGTGCAACGACACCAAATCAGCCCCAGCATTTT
CDR3: CSATTPNQPQHF
J: TRBJ1-5
V: TRBV20-1
D: NA
size: many

DNA: TGTGCCAGCAGCCCCCCAGGGAGGCAGAGGGGTTTGAACACTGAAGCTTTCTTT
CDR3: CASSPPGRQRGLNTEAFF
J: TRBJ1-1
V: TRBV7-9
D: NA
size: many

DNA: TGTGCCAGCAGCATCCTAGCGAGTACGGTCCACGAGCAGTACTTC
CDR3: CASSILASTVHEQYF
J: TRBJ2-7
V: TRBV6-2/TRBV6-3
D: NA
size: NA

DNA: TGTGCCAGCAGCGCGAGCGGGGCCTACGAGCAGTACTTC
CDR3: CASSASGAYEQYF
J: TRBJ2-7
V: TRBV5-4
D: TRBD2
size: many

DNA: TGCGCCAGCACCCTCGGGCCGACAGCGACCTACGAGCAGTACTTC
CDR3: CASTLGPTATYEQYF
J: TRBJ2-7
V: TRBV4-1
D: NA
size: NA

DNA: TGCAGTGCTAGAGATAACCGGGACCATTCCCAAGAGACCCAGTACTTC
CDR3: CSARDNRDHSQETQYF
J: TRBJ2-5
V: TRBV20-1
D: NA
size: NA

DNA: TGTGCCAGCAGTTTCTCCCGCAGCACAGATACGCAGTATTTT
CDR3: CASSFSRSTDTQYF
J: TRBJ2-3
V: TRBV27
D: NA
size: many

DNA: TGTGCCTGCAGCGCCAACACAGATACGCGGTATTTT
CDR3: CACSANTDTRYF
J: TRBJ2-3
V: TRBV9
D: NA
size: NA

DNA: TGTGCTAGTGGTTTGGGGCTGACTGAAGCTTTCTTT
CDR3: CASGLGLTEAFF
J: TRBJ1-1
V: TRBV12-5
D: NA
size: NA

DNA: TGTGCCAGCAGCACCGACAGGGTCGGCAGCACAGGTACGCAGTATTTT
CDR3: CASSTDRVGSTGTQYF
J: TRBJ2-3
V: TRBV27
D: TRBD1
size: few

DNA: TGTGCCAGCAGTTTGATCGGACTAGCGGGAGACAATGAGCAGTTCTTC
CDR3: CASSLIGLAGDNEQFF
J: TRBJ2-1
V: TRBV28
D: TRBD2
size: many

DNA: TGTGCCAGCAGTTTCGATAGCATGCGGGATACGCAGTATTTT
CDR3: CASSFDSMRDTQYF
J: TRBJ2-3
V: TRBV28
D: NA
size: many

DNA: TGTGCCACCAGCAGACACACGAACACCCGGGACTTTACGCAGTATTTT
CDR3: CATSRHTNTRDFTQYF
J: TRBJ2-3
V: TRBV15
D: NA
size: few

DNA: TGTGCCAGCAGCTTGCCATTATCTAGCGAAGATACGCAGTATTTT
CDR3: CASSLPLSSEDTQYF
J: TRBJ2-3
V: TRBV7-9
D: NA
size: many

DNA: TGTGCCACCAGCGCCCGATGGGGGAAGGAGACCCAGTACTTC
CDR3: CATSARWGKETQYF
J: TRBJ2-5
V: TRBV6-2/TRBV6-3
D: NA
size: NA

DNA: TGTGCCAGCAGTTACACAGCCGGCTACATTCAGTACTTC
CDR3: CASSYTAGYIQYF
J: TRBJ2-4
V: TRBV6-2/TRBV6-3
D: NA
size: medium-sized

DNA: TGCAGTGCTGACGACAGGGCCCAGTACACTGAAGCTTTCTTT
CDR3: CSADDRAQYTEAFF
J: TRBJ1-1
V: TRBV20-1
D: TRBD1
size: many

DNA: TGCAGCGTTGAAGATCAACAGGGCCTTCCACACTTC
CDR3: CSVEDQQGLPHF
J: TRBJ2-4
V: TRBV29-1
D: NA
size: medium-sized

DNA: TGTGCCAGCAATGGGGACCCCAGGCCCTCCGAGCAGTACTTC
CDR3: CASNGDPRPSEQYF
J: TRBJ2-7
V: TRBV28
D: NA
size: medium-sized

DNA: TGCAGTGCTAGGGTCCCTTGGCAGGGGTACGAGCAGTACTTC
CDR3: CSARVPWQGYEQYF
J: TRBJ2-7
V: TRBV20-1
D: NA
size: many

DNA: TGTGCCTGGAGTGTAGGGGCCGGAACTGAAGCTTTCTTT
CDR3: CAWSVGAGTEAFF
J: TRBJ1-1
V: TRBV30
D: NA
size: many

DNA: TGTGCCAGCAGTACCCGACAGACGCCGAGCTCCTACAATGAGCAGTTCTTC
CDR3: CASSTRQTPSSYNEQFF
J: TRBJ2-1
V: TRBV28
D: NA
size: NA

DNA: TGCGCCAGCAGTTTGGACAGGGGGATGAACGAGCAGTACTTC
CDR3: CASSLDRGMNEQYF
J: TRBJ2-7
V: TRBV5-1
D: TRBD1
size: NA

DNA: TGCGCCAGCAGCCCGGGACGGAACTACGAGCAGTACTTC
CDR3: CASSPGRNYEQYF
J: TRBJ2-7
V: TRBV4-3
D: NA
size: many

DNA: TGTGCCAGCAGCTTAGATACGGGGGTAGCGGGGGGCCAGCAAGAGACCCAGTACTTC
CDR3: CASSLDTGVAGGQQETQYF
J: TRBJ2-5
V: TRBV11-2
D: TRBD2
size: many

DNA: TGTGCCAGCAGTTTTCGGGGAGGCACCGGGGAGCTGTTTTTT
CDR3: CASSFRGGTGELFF
J: TRBJ2-2
V: TRBV12-3/TRBV12-4
D: NA
size: few

DNA: TGTGCCAGCATCCAAGATCCCGGGACAGGGTTTACAGATACGCAGTATTTT
CDR3: CASIQDPGTGFTDTQYF
J: TRBJ2-3
V: TRBV3-1
D: TRBD1
size: once

DNA: TGCGCCAGCAGCCCAGGAGTAATGAACACCGGGGAGCTGTTTTTT
CDR3: CASSPGVMNTGELFF
J: TRBJ2-2
V: TRBV4-3
D: NA
size: many

DNA: TGTGCCAGCAGCTTAGAGGGACTAGCGGACACAGATACGCAGTATTTT
CDR3: CASSLEGLADTDTQYF
J: TRBJ2-3
V: TRBV7-9
D: TRBD2
size: many

DNA: TGCAGCGCCGGGACTAGCACAGATACGCAGTATTTT
CDR3: CSAGTSTDTQYF
J: TRBJ2-3
V: TRBV29-1
D: NA
size: many

DNA: TGTGCCTGGAGTGGTTCTCGCGGTGGGGAGCTGTTTTTT
CDR3: CAWSGSRGGELFF
J: TRBJ2-2
V: TRBV30
D: NA
size: many

DNA: TGTGCCAGCAGTTGGGGACAGGGGGGGAACACTGAAGCTTTCTTT
CDR3: CASSWGQGGNTEAFF
J: TRBJ1-1
V: TRBV27
D: TRBD1
size: many

DNA: TGCAGTGCTTTATCCGGGACAGCCAAAAGCATTCAGTACTTC
CDR3: CSALSGTAKSIQYF
J: TRBJ2-4
V: TRBV20-1
D: TRBD1
size: NA

DNA: TGTGCCTGCAGCCAGACTAGCGGAGCGCCCACAGATACGCAGTATTTT
CDR3: CACSQTSGAPTDTQYF
J: TRBJ2-3
V: TRBV4-2
D: TRBD2
size: many

DNA: TGTGCCAGCAACTCTCTCCTAAGCGAAAACATTCAGTACTTC
CDR3: CASNSLLSENIQYF
J: TRBJ2-4
V: TRBV27
D: NA
size: many

DNA: TGTGCCAGCAGTCGAACAGATACGCAGTATTTT
CDR3: CASSRTDTQYF
J: TRBJ2-3
V: TRBV6-2/TRBV6-3
D: NA
size: many

DNA: TGTGCCTGGAGTGTATCGGGTTACGGCAATCAGCCCCAGCATTTT
CDR3: CAWSVSGYGNQPQHF
J: TRBJ1-5
V: TRBV30
D: NA
size: many

DNA: TGTGCCAGCAGTTACTCGCCTGGAGGTCAGCCCCAGCATTTT
CDR3: CASSYSPGGQPQHF
J: TRBJ1-5
V: TRBV6-6
D: NA
size: many

DNA: TGTGCCAGCAGCTTTGGCCACGAGCAGTACTTC
CDR3: CASSFGHEQYF
J: TRBJ2-7
V: TRBV7-9
D: NA
size: many

DNA: TGTGCCAGCAGCTCGGTTTCAGAGACCCAGTACTTC
CDR3: CASSSVSETQYF
J: TRBJ2-5
V: TRBV7-9
D: NA
size: many

DNA: TGTGCCAGCAGCCATGAGACGGACACAGATACGCAGTATTTT
CDR3: CASSHETDTDTQYF
J: TRBJ2-3
V: TRBV3-1
D: NA
size: NA

DNA: TGTGCCAGCAGTTACTCAACGGCTAGCGGGAGCACAGATACGCAGTATTTT
CDR3: CASSYSTASGSTDTQYF
J: TRBJ2-3
V: TRBV6-2/TRBV6-3
D: TRBD2
size: many

DNA: TGTGCCAGCAGAAGGACAGGGACCGGGTACTCTGGGGCCAACGTCCTGACTTTC
CDR3: CASRRTGTGYSGANVLTF
J: TRBJ2-6
V: TRBV28
D: TRBD1
size: many

DNA: TGCGCCAGCAGCTGGTTAGCGGGGGGCCGGAATGAGCAGTTCTTC
CDR3: CASSWLAGGRNEQFF
J: TRBJ2-1
V: TRBV5-1
D: TRBD2
size: many

DNA: TGCAGTGCTAGTTGGGGAGGGGGGCAGTATTTT
CDR3: CSASWGGGQYF
J: TRBJ2-3
V: TRBV20-1
D: NA
size: medium-sized

DNA: TGTGCCAGCAACCTCATAGGATGGGAGCAGTTCTTC
CDR3: CASNLIGWEQFF
J: TRBJ2-1
V: TRBV28
D: NA
size: NA

DNA: TGTGCCAGCGGCCTCCCCCCCGGGACTGAAGCTTTCTTT
CDR3: CASGLPPGTEAFF
J: TRBJ1-1
V: TRBV7-2
D: NA
size: few

DNA: TGTGCCAGCAGCCCCAACACTGAAGCTTTCTTT
CDR3: CASSPNTEAFF
J: TRBJ1-1
V: TRBV13
D: NA
size: NA

DNA: TGTGCCAGCAGCTTGTGGGGGGGCGTGGATGAGCAGTTCTTC
CDR3: CASSLWGGVDEQFF
J: TRBJ2-1
V: TRBV5-4
D: NA
size: NA

DNA: TGCAGTGCTAGCGAGACAGGGACCACCTACGAGCAGTACTTC
CDR3: CSASETGTTYEQYF
J: TRBJ2-7
V: TRBV20-1
D: TRBD1
size: NA

DNA: TGTGCCAGCAGCCCGGGGCTTAGCGGGGGCACAGATACGCAGTATTTT
CDR3: CASSPGLSGGTDTQYF
J: TRBJ2-3
V: TRBV3-1
D: TRBD2
size: many

DNA: TGCAGTGCTAGAGACCGCACATCCTCCTACAATGAGCAGTTCTTC
CDR3: CSARDRTSSYNEQFF
J: TRBJ2-1
V: TRBV20-1
D: NA
size: few

DNA: TGTGCCAGCAGCCAACCTAGTGCGGGACTAGCTGGTGAGCAGTTCTTC
CDR3: CASSQPSAGLAGEQFF
J: TRBJ2-1
V: TRBV3-1
D: TRBD2
size: many

DNA: TGTGCCTGGGAATCCGGGGTCGACTATGGCTACACCTTC
CDR3: CAWESGVDYGYTF
J: TRBJ1-2
V: TRBV30
D: NA
size: few

DNA: TGTGCCAGCAGTGGGACAGGGATGTTGGAGACCCAGTACTTC
CDR3: CASSGTGMLETQYF
J: TRBJ2-5
V: TRBV12-3/TRBV12-4
D: TRBD1
size: few

DNA: TGTGCCAGCAGTCTCCTAGCGGGAGTCTACGAGCAGTACTTC
CDR3: CASSLLAGVYEQYF
J: TRBJ2-7
V: TRBV28
D: TRBD2
size: many